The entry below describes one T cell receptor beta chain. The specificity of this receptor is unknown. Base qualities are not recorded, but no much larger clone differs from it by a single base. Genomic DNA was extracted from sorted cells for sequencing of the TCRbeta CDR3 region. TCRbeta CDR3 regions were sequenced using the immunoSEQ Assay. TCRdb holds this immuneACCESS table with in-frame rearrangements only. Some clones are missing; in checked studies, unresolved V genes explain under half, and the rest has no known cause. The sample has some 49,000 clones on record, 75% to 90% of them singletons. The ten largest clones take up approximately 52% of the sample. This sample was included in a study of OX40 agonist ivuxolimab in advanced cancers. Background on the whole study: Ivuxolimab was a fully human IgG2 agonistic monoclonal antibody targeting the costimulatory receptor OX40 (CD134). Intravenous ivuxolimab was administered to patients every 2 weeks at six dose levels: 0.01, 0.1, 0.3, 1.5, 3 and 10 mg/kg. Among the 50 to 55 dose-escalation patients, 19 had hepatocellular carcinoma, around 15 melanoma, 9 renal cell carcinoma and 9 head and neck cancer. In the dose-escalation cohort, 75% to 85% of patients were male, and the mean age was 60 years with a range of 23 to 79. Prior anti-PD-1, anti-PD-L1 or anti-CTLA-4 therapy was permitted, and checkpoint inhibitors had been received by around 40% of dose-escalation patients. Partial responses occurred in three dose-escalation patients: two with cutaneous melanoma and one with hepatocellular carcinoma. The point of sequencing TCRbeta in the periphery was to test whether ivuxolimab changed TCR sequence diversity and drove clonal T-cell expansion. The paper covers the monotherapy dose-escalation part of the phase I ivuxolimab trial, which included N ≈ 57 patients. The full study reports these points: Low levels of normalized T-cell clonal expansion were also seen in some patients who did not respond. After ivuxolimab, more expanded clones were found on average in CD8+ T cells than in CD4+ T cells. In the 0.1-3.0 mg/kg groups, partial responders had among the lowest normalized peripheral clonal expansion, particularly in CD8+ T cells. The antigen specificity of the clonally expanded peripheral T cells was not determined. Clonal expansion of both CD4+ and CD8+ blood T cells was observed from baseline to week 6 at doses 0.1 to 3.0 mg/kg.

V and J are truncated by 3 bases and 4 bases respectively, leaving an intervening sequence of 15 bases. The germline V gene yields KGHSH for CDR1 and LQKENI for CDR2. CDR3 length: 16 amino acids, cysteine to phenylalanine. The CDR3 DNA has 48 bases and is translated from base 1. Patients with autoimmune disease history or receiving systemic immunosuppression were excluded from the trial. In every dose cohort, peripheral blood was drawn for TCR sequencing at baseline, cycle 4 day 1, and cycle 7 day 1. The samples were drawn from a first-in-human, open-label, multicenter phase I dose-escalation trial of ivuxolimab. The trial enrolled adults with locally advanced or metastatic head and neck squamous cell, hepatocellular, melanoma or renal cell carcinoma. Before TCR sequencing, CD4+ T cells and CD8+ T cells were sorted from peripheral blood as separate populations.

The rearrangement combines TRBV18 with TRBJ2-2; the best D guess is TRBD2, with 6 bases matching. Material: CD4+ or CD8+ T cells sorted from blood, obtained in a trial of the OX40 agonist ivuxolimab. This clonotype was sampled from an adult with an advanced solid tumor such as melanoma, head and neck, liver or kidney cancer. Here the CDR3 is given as CASSPGGAIGTGELFF. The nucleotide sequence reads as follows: TGTGCCAGCTCACCTGGAGGGGCAATCGGCACCGGGGAGCTGTTTTTT. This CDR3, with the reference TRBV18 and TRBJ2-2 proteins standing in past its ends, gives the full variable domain NAGVMQNPRHLVRRRGQEARLRCSPMKGHSHVYWYRQLPEEGLKFMVYLQKENIIDESGMPKERFSAEFPKEGPSILRIQQVVRGDSAAYFCASSPGGAIGTGELFFGEGSRLTVL.